A single sample gave rise to the 30 T cell receptor beta chains below, sequenced in a study of cytomegalovirus exposure and HLA in healthy donors. PCR was performed using 60 Vbeta and 13 Jbeta primers. Libraries were prepared by immunoSEQ multiplex PCR; TCRdb keeps only in-frame clonotypes and omits some of them. The sample has about 200,000 clones; 75% to 85% are singletons. The sequenced sample consisted of PBMCs. These receptors were obtained from a woman aged 40-49 years in good health and CMV-seronegative.

V and J are TRBV28 and TRBJ1-4; tentative D call: TRBD1 (5 bases). V lost 5 bases, J lost 8 bases, and 18 bases lay in between. Germline CDR1 and CDR2: MDHEN and SYDVKM. This CDR3 has 15 amino acids. CDR3 coding DNA: TGTGCCAGCAGTCCGGGACTGCCTTTTAGGGAAAAACTGTTTTTT. Protein: CASSPGLPFREKLFF.

This rearrangement joins TRBV27 to TRBJ1-5; TRBD1 matches 8 bases. The CDR3 is 15 amino acids. V was clipped by 6 bases and J by 4 bases; unmatched bases: 8. CDR1 is MNHEY and CDR2 is SMNVEV in the germline V gene (reference sequence). This CDR3 reads CASRYGQGRNQPQHF. The CDR3, as DNA: TGTGCCAGCAGGTACGGACAGGGACGGAATCAGCCCCAGCATTTT.

The J gene is TRBJ2-3, the V gene TRBV5-1; 9 bases are a match to TRBD1. This CDR3 spans 15 amino acids. The ends lost 1 base at V and 5 bases at J; junction bases unmatched: 5. Germline V gene lookup returns CDR1 SGHRS and CDR2 YFSETQ. The DNA for the CDR3 is TGCGCCAGCAGCTTGACAGGGGGCGAGATAGATACGCAGTATTTT. Protein product: CASSLTGGEIDTQYF. The whole variable domain, filled in from reference TRBV5-1 and TRBJ2-3, reads KAGVTQTPRYLIKTRGQQVTLSCSPISGHRSVSWYQQTPGQGLQFLFEYFSETQRNKGNFPGRFSGRQFSNSRSEMNVSTLELGDSALYLCASSLTGGEIDTQYFGPGTRLTVL.

V gene TRBV19 combines with J gene TRBJ2-1; unclear D gene. V dropped 3 bases and J dropped 1 base, with 7 bases sitting between them. CDR1 and CDR2 from the germline V gene are LNHDA and SQIVND (reference sequence). The CDR3 runs to 14 residues. For the CDR3, the DNA is TGTGCCAGTAGTATTCAGGTATCCTACAATGAGCAGTTCTTC. It specifies CASSIQVSYNEQFF.

The chain links TRBV19 to TRBJ1-1; no reliable D call. CDR1 is LNHDA, CDR2 SQIVND, per germline (reference sequence). The germline V and J ends were trimmed by 5 bases and 3 bases, with 7 bases remaining between them. The CDR3 has 12 residues. CDR3 DNA: TGTGCCAGTAGTTCGGACTACACTGAAGCTTTCTTT. This codes for CASSSDYTEAFF.

V and J are TRBV14 and TRBJ1-2; 8 nucleotides align to TRBD1. The germline gives CDR1 SGHDN, CDR2 FVKESK. The CDR3 has 14 amino acids. V shed 0 bases, J shed 6 bases, and the junction held 3 bases outside the gene matches. The CDR3 protein is CASSQDPGGHGYTF. The DNA of the CDR3 is TGTGCCAGCAGCCAAGATCCAGGGGGCCATGGCTACACCTTC.

On this clone: Its ends do not fully match the called genes, so a read error is possible. The rearrangement links TRBV5-1 to TRBJ2-3, with a tentative D call TRBD2 (7 bases). Germline-derived CDR1 and CDR2 are SGHRS and YFSETQ. The CDR3 loop spans 16 amino acids. The CDR3 region has the DNA TGCGCCAGCAGCTTGGCTGCGGGGGCGCGAACAGATACGCGGTATTTT. It translates to CASSLAAGARTDTRYF.

The chain has TRBV5-1 and TRBJ1-2; 7 bases are a match to TRBD1. The CDR3 sequence is 15 residues long. V was clipped by 0 bases and J by 8 bases; unmatched bases: 10. Germline V gives CDR1 SGHRS, CDR2 YFSETQ. This CDR3 reads CASSLGLIGGAGYTF. The DNA of the CDR3 is TGCGCCAGCAGCTTGGGCCTAATAGGGGGCGCAGGCTACACCTTC.

The chain recombines TRBV18 with TRBJ2-5; TRBD1 matches 7 bases. CDR3 length: 13 amino acids. Germline V gene lookup returns CDR1 KGHSH and CDR2 LQKENI. With V trimmed by 4 bases and J by 2 bases, 1 base remained unmatched. DNA of the CDR3: TGTGCCAGCTCACAGGGACAGCAAGAGACCCAGTACTTC. Translation gives CASSQGQQETQYF.

The V gene is TRBV7-9, the J gene TRBJ2-5; 8 positions match TRBD1. Germline V gene data show CDR1 as SEHNR and CDR2 as FQNEAQ (reference sequence). V shed 5 bases, J shed 5 bases, and the junction held 7 bases outside the gene matches. The CDR3 is 14 residues long. The CDR3 spells CASSPSQGGETQYF. In DNA form, the CDR3 reads TGTGCCAGCAGCCCCTCACAGGGGGGCGAGACCCAGTACTTC.

This chain connects TRBV5-4 to TRBJ2-1; weak D call: TRBD2 (5 bases). Trimming took 0 bases from V and 3 from J, leaving 16 bases between them. Germline loops: CDR1 SGHNT, CDR2 YYREEE (reference sequence). The CDR3 is made up of 17 amino acids. CDR3 nucleotides: TGTGCCAGCAGCTTGGGGCTAGCAGAAGTAGTCTACAATGAGCAGTTCTTC. Amino acid sequence: CASSLGLAEVVYNEQFF.

The genes are TRBV5-4 and TRBJ1-5; 8 bases line up with TRBD1. The CDR3 length is 14 residues. V lost 0 bases and J lost 6; bases outside the gene matches: 2. Germline loops: CDR1 SGHNT, CDR2 YYREEE (reference sequence). The CDR3 region has the DNA TGTGCCAGCAGCTTGGGGACAGGGCTTCAGCCCCAGCATTTT. Protein: CASSLGTGLQPQHF. Based on the CDR3 plus reference TRBV5-4 and TRBJ1-5, the full variable domain is ETGVTQSPTHLIKTRGQQVTLRCSSQSGHNTVSWYQQALGQGPQFIFQYYREEENGRGNFPPRFSGLQFPNYSSELNVNALELDDSALYLCASSLGTGLQPQHFGDGTRLSIL.

This rearrangement joins TRBV7-7 to TRBJ2-1, with D hard to call. There are 13 residues in the CDR3. Germline assignment: CDR1 SSHAT and CDR2 FNYEAQ (reference sequence). The V end was cut by 1 base, the J end by 9 bases, with 10 bases between. The CDR3 DNA follows: TGTGCCAGCAGCTTAGACTGGGCCGGTGAGCAGTTCTTC. Residues: CASSLDWAGEQFF.

The gene calls are TRBV10-2 and TRBJ2-5; D gene ambiguous. The CDR3 length is 16 residues. In germline, CDR1 is WSHSY, CDR2 SAAADI. V was shortened by 3 bases and J by 6 bases, with 20 bases between the two germline ends. The CDR3: CASSDRFGSAEKTQYF. In DNA, the CDR3 is TGCGCCAGCAGTGATCGATTCGGATCGGCGGAGAAGACCCAGTACTTC.

The chain joins TRBV6-1 to TRBJ2-7, with D uncertain. The V end lost 0 bases, the J end lost 11 bases, and 14 bases lay between the germline ends. The length of the CDR3 is 13 residues. In germline, CDR1 is MNHNS, CDR2 SASEGT. The CDR3 bases are TGTGCCAGCAGTGAAGCCTTCGATAGGCAGGAGTACTTC. This translates into CASSEAFDRQEYF.

This clone came up a few times. This chain uses TRBV2 with TRBJ1-1; D remains unclear. The ends were cut back, 3 bases at V and 0 bases at J, with 11 bases in the middle. CDR1 is SNHLY and CDR2 is FYNNEI in the germline V gene. The CDR3 covers 15 residues. Here the CDR3 reads CASSEETALNTEAFF. The CDR3 DNA is TGTGCCAGCAGTGAGGAGACCGCTCTGAACACTGAAGCTTTCTTT.

The V gene is TRBV6-5, the J gene TRBJ2-2, with 8 positions matching TRBD2. Germline V gene sequence: CDR1 MNHEY, CDR2 SVGAGI. V trimming: 6 bases; J trimming: 7 bases; junction bases outside the gene matches: 7. The CDR3 totals 14 residues. This CDR3 is CASSPGLANGELFF. The CDR3 coding sequence is TGTGCCAGCAGCCCCGGACTAGCCAACGGGGAGCTGTTTTTT.

The chain recombines TRBV6-1 with TRBJ2-1; 14 bases align to TRBD2. CDR1 and CDR2 (germline): MNHNS, SASEGT. This CDR3 has 14 residues. The J segment lost 7 bases and the V segment lost 11 bases, leaving 7 bases of the junction unmatched. The CDR3 is CAGRTSGRKNEQFF. The CDR3 bases are TGTGCCGGACGGACTAGCGGGAGGAAGAATGAGCAGTTCTTC.

Here the CDR3 DNA reads TGTGCCACCAGCACGACGGGACACGGTGGAAACACCATATATTTT. It yields the protein CATSTTGHGGNTIYF. The genes are TRBV15 and TRBJ1-3, with D perhaps matching TRBD1 (6 bases). The V gene lost 4 bases and the J gene lost 3 bases, with 13 bases spanning the gap. The CDR3 runs 15 residues. Germline V lookup: CDR1 LNHNV, CDR2 YYDKDF (reference sequence).

The chain is built from TRBV19 and TRBJ2-7, with D perhaps TRBD1 (5 bases). The CDR3 totals 15 residues. V was cut by 5 bases and J by 2 bases, with 16 bases left in between. CDR1 is LNHDA and CDR2 is SQIVND in the germline V gene (reference sequence). This chain's CDR3 is CASSPPWGPTYEQYF. The DNA of the CDR3 is TGTGCCAGTAGTCCCCCGTGGGGCCCGACCTACGAGCAGTACTTC. The variable domain in full, with the rest retrieved from reference TRBV19 and TRBJ2-7, is DGGITQSPKYLFRKEGQNVTLSCEQNLNHDAMYWYRQDPGQGLRLIYYSQIVNDFQKGDIAEGYSVSREKKESFPLTVTSAQKNPTAFYLCASSPPWGPTYEQYFGPGTRLTVT.

V gene TRBV27 combines with J gene TRBJ1-6, with 7 bases that match TRBD1. This CDR3 is built from 14 residues. The germline gives CDR1 MNHEY, CDR2 SMNVEV (reference sequence). The trim removed 3 bases at V and 9 bases at J, leaving 5 bases unmatched. For the CDR3, the DNA is TGTGCCAGCAGTTTTCAGGGGGATGGTTCACCCCTCCACTTT. Amino acid sequence: CASSFQGDGSPLHF.

The rearrangement uses TRBV28 and TRBJ1-2, with D uncertain. V was pared by 6 bases and J by 4 bases, with 15 bases between. The length of the CDR3 is 14 residues. The germline V gene encodes CDR1 MDHEN and CDR2 SYDVKM. The CDR3 sequence is CASSPPDLGYGYTF. DNA for the CDR3: TGTGCCAGCAGCCCCCCGGACTTAGGCTATGGCTACACCTTC.

This clone was seen a handful of times. The chain has TRBV19 and TRBJ2-3; 7 positions match TRBD2. V was pared by 3 bases and J by 2 bases, with 5 bases of the junction left unmatched. Germline V gene data show CDR1 as LNHDA and CDR2 as SQIVND (reference sequence). This CDR3 region has 15 residues. This chain's CDR3 is CASSMGLTDTDTQYF. CDR3 DNA sequence: TGTGCCAGTAGTATGGGACTAACCGACACAGATACGCAGTATTTT.

The chain is built from TRBV2 and TRBJ2-6; the D is unclear. CDR3 length equals 15 residues. V shed 7 bases and J shed 4 bases, with 14 bases lying between them. The germline V gene encodes CDR1 SNHLY and CDR2 FYNNEI. CDR3 sequence (DNA): TGTGCCAGCACGCAGGTTTTCTCGGGGGCCAACGTCCTGACTTTC. It yields the protein CASTQVFSGANVLTF. Together with reference TRBV2 and TRBJ2-6, the CDR3 gives the full variable domain: EPEVTQTPSHQVTQMGQEVILRCVPISNHLYFYWYRQILGQKVEFLVSFYNNEISEKSEIFDDQFSVERPDGSNFTLKIRSTKLEDSAMYFCASTQVFSGANVLTFGAGSRLTVL.

The rearrangement links TRBV6-6 to TRBJ1-2; D gene ambiguous. V dropped 6 bases and J dropped 8 bases, with 16 bases sitting between them. Germline lookup yields CDR1 MNHNY and CDR2 SVGAGI (reference sequence). The CDR3 has 13 residues. This chain's CDR3 is CASSDLASSGYTF. CDR3 nucleotide sequence: TGTGCCAGCAGCGATCTGGCCAGTTCCGGCTACACCTTC.

This chain connects TRBV7-9 to TRBJ2-7, with D hard to call. The germline V gene encodes CDR1 SEHNR and CDR2 FQNEAQ (reference sequence). This CDR3 is 13 amino acids long. V was pared by 0 bases and J by 2 bases, with 5 bases between. CDR3 region: CASSLAHTYEQYF. CDR3 sequence (DNA): TGTGCCAGCAGCTTAGCACATACCTACGAGCAGTACTTC. The whole variable domain, filled in from reference TRBV7-9 and TRBJ2-7, reads DTGVSQNPRHKITKRGQNVTFRCDPISEHNRLYWYRQTLGQGPEFLTYFQNEAQLEKSRLLSDRFSAERPKGSFSTLEIQRTEQGDSAMYLCASSLAHTYEQYFGPGTRLTVT.

The CDR3: CASSLTPLGLAGVETQYF. The DNA of the CDR3 is TGTGCCAGCAGCCTCACACCACTGGGACTAGCGGGAGTAGAGACCCAGTACTTC. This chain links TRBV14 with TRBJ2-5, with 14 bases identical to TRBD2. The CDR3 consists of 18 residues. Germline CDR1 reads SGHDN; CDR2 reads FVKESK. The junction had 11 bases not matched to a gene; V was cut back by 4 bases and J by 4 bases.

The chain recombines TRBV11-2 with TRBJ2-2, with 9 bases lining up with TRBD1. Unmatched junction bases numbered 10, after V lost 4 bases and J lost 7 bases. Germline V gene data show CDR1 as SGHAT and CDR2 as FQNNGV. This CDR3 is 16 amino acids long. The chain's CDR3 is CASSSYRDREIGELFF. Here the CDR3 DNA reads TGTGCCAGCAGCTCCTACCGGGACAGGGAGATCGGGGAGCTGTTTTTT.

The CDR3 spells CASSQEPAPSYEQYF. The CDR3 DNA sequence: TGCGCCAGCAGCCAAGAGCCCGCGCCCTCCTACGAGCAGTACTTC. This chain joins TRBV4-1 and TRBJ2-7; D unresolved. The V end was cut by 0 bases, the J end by 0 bases, with 9 bases between. Looked up from germline, CDR1 is MGHRA and CDR2 is YSYEKL. The CDR3 is 15 amino acids.

This clone turned up a few times. The chain uses TRBV6-1 and TRBJ2-1, with a tentative D call TRBD2 (6 bases). The germline gives CDR1 MNHNS, CDR2 SASEGT. With 11 bases removed from V and 14 bases from J, the gap between germline ends came to 28 bases. The CDR3 has 14 amino acids. CDR3: CALAMGTMSGLEFF. CDR3 nucleotides: TGTGCCCTAGCGATGGGCACAATGAGCGGGTTAGAGTTCTTC.